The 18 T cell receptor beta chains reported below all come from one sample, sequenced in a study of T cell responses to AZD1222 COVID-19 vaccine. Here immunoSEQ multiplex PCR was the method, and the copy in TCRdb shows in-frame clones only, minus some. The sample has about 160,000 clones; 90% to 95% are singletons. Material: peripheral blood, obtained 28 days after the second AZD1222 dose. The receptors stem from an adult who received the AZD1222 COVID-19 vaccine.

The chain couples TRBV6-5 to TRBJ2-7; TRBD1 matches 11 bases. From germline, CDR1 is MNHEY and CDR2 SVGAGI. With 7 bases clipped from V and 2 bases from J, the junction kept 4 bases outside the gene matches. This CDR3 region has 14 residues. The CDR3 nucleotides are TGTGCCAGCAACCCGGGACAGGGGGCCTACGAGCAGTACTTC. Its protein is CASNPGQGAYEQYF.

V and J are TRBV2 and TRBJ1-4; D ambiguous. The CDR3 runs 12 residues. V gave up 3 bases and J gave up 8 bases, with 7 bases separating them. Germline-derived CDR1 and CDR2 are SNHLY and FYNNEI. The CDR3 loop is CASSEGSEKLFF. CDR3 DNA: TGTGCCAGCAGTGAGGGAAGCGAAAAACTGTTTTTT.

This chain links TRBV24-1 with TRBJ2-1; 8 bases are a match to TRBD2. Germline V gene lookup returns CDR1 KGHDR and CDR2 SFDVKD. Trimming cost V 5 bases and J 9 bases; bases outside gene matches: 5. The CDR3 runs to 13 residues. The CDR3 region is CATSVPSGGEQFF. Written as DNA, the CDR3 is TGTGCCACCAGTGTTCCCAGCGGGGGTGAGCAGTTCTTC.

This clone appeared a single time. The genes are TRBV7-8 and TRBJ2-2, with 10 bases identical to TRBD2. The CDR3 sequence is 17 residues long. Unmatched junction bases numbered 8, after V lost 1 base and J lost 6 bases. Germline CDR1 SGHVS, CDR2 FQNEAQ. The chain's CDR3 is CASSLGLAGVGAGELFF. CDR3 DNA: TGTGCCAGCAGCTTAGGGCTAGCGGGAGTAGGAGCCGGGGAGCTGTTTTTT.

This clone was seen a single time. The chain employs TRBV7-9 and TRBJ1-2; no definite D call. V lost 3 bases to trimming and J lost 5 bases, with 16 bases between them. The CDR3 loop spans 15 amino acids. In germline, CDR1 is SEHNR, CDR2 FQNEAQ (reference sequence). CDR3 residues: CASSLSPRSGYGYTF. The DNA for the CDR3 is TGTGCCAGCAGCTTGAGCCCTCGTTCAGGATATGGCTACACCTTC.

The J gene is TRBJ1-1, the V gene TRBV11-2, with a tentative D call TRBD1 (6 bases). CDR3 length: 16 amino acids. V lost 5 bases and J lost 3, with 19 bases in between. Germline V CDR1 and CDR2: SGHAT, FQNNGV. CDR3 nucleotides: TGTGCCAGCAGCGCCACCGGGAACCCAGGGGACACTGAAGCTTTCTTT. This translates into CASSATGNPGDTEAFF.

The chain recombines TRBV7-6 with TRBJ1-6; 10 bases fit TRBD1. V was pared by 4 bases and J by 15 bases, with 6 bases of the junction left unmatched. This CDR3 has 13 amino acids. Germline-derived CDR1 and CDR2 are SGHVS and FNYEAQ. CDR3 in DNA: TGTGCCAGCAGCTCCCGGGACAGGGGACGCCTCCACTTT. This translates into CASSSRDRGRLHF.

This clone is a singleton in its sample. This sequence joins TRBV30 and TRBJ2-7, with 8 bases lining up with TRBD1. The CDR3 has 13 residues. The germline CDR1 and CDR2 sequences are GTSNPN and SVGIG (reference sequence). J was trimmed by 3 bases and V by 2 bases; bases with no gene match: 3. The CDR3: CAWSIGQGYEQYF. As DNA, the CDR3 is TGTGCCTGGAGTATTGGACAGGGCTACGAGCAGTACTTC.

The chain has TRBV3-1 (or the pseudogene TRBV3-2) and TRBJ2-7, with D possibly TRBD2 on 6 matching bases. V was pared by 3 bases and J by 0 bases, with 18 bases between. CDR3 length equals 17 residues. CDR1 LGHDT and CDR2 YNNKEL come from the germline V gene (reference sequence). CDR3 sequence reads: CASSHPETGSRSYEQYF. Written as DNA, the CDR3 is TGTGCCAGCAGCCATCCAGAGACCGGGAGCCGCTCCTACGAGCAGTACTTC.

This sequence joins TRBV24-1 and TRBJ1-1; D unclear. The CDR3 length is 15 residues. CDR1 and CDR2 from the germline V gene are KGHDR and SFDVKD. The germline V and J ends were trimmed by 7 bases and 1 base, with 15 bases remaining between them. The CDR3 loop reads CATRGPGGENTEAFF. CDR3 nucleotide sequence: TGTGCCACCAGAGGCCCCGGCGGAGAGAACACTGAAGCTTTCTTT.

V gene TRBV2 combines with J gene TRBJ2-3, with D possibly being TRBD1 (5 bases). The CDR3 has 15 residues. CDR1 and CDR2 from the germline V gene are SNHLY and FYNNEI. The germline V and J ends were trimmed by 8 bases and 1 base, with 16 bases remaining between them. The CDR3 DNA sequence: TGTGCCAGCGGGGCCCTTTCTCGGGGCACAGATACGCAGTATTTT. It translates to CASGALSRGTDTQYF.

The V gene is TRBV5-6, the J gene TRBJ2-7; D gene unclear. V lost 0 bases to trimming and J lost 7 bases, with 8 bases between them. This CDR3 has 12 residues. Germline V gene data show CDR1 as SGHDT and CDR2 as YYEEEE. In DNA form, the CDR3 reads TGTGCCAGCAGCTTGGGCAAGAGTGAGCAGTACTTC. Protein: CASSLGKSEQYF.

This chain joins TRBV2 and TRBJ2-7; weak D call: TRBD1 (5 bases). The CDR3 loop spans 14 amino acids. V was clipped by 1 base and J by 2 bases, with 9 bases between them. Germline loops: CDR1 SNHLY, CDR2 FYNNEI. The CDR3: CASSEGGGTYEQYF. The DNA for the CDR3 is TGTGCCAGCAGTGAAGGGGGCGGAACCTACGAGCAGTACTTC.

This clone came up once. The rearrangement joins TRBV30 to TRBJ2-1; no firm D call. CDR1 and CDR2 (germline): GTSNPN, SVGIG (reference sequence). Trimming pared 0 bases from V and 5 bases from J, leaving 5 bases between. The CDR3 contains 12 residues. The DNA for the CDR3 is TGTGCCTGGAGTGTACAGAACAATGAGCAGTTCTTC. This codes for CAWSVQNNEQFF.

Written as DNA, the CDR3 is TGTGCCAGCAGTTACTCTGGCGGACAGATTAATGAAAAACTGTTTTTT. As protein: CASSYSGGQINEKLFF. The chain links TRBV6-5 to TRBJ1-4; D is possibly TRBD1 (6 bases). CDR3 length: 16 residues. CDR1 is MNHEY, CDR2 SVGAGI, per germline. Trimming pared 0 bases from V and 4 bases from J, leaving 12 bases between.

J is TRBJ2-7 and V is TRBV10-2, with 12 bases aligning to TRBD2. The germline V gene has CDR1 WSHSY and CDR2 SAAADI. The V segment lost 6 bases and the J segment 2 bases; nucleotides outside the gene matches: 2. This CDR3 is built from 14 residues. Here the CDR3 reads CASRLAGGTYEQYF. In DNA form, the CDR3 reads TGCGCCAGCAGACTAGCGGGAGGTACCTACGAGCAGTACTTC.

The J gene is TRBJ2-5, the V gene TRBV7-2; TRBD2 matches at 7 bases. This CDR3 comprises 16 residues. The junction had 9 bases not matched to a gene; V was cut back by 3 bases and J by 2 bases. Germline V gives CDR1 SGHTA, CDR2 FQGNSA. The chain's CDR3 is CASSLREGPVQETQYF. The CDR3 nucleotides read TGTGCCAGCAGCTTGAGGGAGGGCCCGGTACAAGAGACCCAGTACTTC.

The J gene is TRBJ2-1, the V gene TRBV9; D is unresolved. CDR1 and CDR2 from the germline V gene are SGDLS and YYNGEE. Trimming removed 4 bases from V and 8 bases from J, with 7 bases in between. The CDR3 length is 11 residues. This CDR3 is CASSLTYEQFF. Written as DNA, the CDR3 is TGTGCCAGCAGCCTTACATATGAGCAGTTCTTC.